The 7 T cell receptor beta chains listed next were all sequenced from one sample in a study of T cell responses to AZD1222 COVID-19 vaccine. Data came from immunoSEQ multiplex PCR; TCRdb stores just in-frame clones and leaves some out. Found here are approximately 100,000 clones, 70% to 90% of them singletons; the top ten hold about 13%. Sequenced material: peripheral blood, taken on day 0 of MenACWY control vaccination. The receptor set was obtained from an adult in good health.

The V gene is TRBV27, the J gene TRBJ1-5, with D perhaps matching TRBD1 (5 bases). Per the germline V gene, CDR1 is MNHEY and CDR2 is SMNVEV (reference sequence). V lost 1 base to trimming and J lost 1 base, with 11 bases between them. The CDR3 is made up of 16 amino acids. CDR3 protein: CASSLLGGTSNQPQHF. As DNA, the CDR3 is TGTGCCAGCAGTTTATTGGGGGGAACAAGCAATCAGCCCCAGCATTTT.

The gene calls are TRBV4-2 and TRBJ2-7, with 11 bases identical to TRBD2. The CDR3 has 15 amino acids. The V and J ends lost 1 base and 3 bases, in that order; junction bases with no gene match: 2. CDR1 LGHNA and CDR2 YNFKEQ come from the germline V gene. This CDR3 reads CASSQGTSGYYEQYF. In nucleotides, the CDR3 is TGTGCCAGCAGCCAAGGGACTAGCGGGTACTACGAGCAGTACTTC.

This rearrangement joins TRBV7-9 to TRBJ2-1, with TRBD2 matching over 15 bases. The length of the CDR3 is 19 residues. CDR1 is SEHNR, CDR2 FQNEAQ, per germline (reference sequence). The V segment lost 5 bases and the J segment 2 bases; nucleotides outside the gene matches: 10. The CDR3 loop is CASSPRGTSGRFTYNEQFF. Here the CDR3 DNA reads TGTGCCAGCAGCCCGAGAGGGACTAGCGGGAGGTTCACCTACAATGAGCAGTTCTTC.

This clone was seen a handful of times. This rearrangement joins TRBV7-2 to TRBJ1-4; TRBD1 agrees at 8 bases. The V segment lost 2 bases and the J segment 7 bases; nucleotides outside the gene matches: 6. The CDR3 sequence is 15 residues long. Per the germline V gene, CDR1 is SGHTA and CDR2 is FQGNSA. The CDR3 protein is CASSLQGAVGEKLFF. The CDR3, as DNA: TGTGCCAGCAGCTTACAGGGGGCCGTCGGTGAAAAACTGTTTTTT.

Only a few counts were recorded for this clone. This chain connects TRBV7-3 to TRBJ2-2, with D unresolved. From germline, CDR1 is SGHTA and CDR2 FQGTGA. V gave up 6 bases and J gave up 3 bases, with 8 bases separating them. The CDR3 runs to 13 residues. The CDR3 reads CASREWDTGELFF. CDR3 nucleotide sequence: TGTGCCAGCAGGGAATGGGACACCGGGGAGCTGTTTTTT.

The chain is built from TRBV18 and TRBJ2-1, with 8 bases identical to TRBD2. The CDR3 length is 16 residues. CDR1 is KGHSH, CDR2 LQKENI, per germline. With 1 base clipped from V and 6 bases from J, the junction kept 8 bases outside the gene matches. CDR3 in DNA: TGTGCCAGCTCACCACTCGACGGGAGGGCCGTCAATGAGCAGTTCTTC. Protein product: CASSPLDGRAVNEQFF.

The chain has TRBV11-2 and TRBJ1-5; 7 nucleotides agree with TRBD1. This CDR3 spans 16 amino acids. Losses at the gene ends were 0 bases for V and 5 bases for J; bases not matched to a gene: 7. Germline V gene data show CDR1 as SGHAT and CDR2 as FQNNGV. The CDR3 is CASSLDQGVGHQPQHF. CDR3 coding DNA: TGTGCCAGCAGCTTAGATCAGGGGGTTGGTCATCAGCCCCAGCATTTT.